This TCR beta chain was documented in a study of CD8 T cells in ankylosing spondylitis. As regards this clonotype: Its matching antigen is unknown.

Germline values: CDR1 GTSNPN, CDR2 SVGIG (reference sequence). Trimming shortened V by 0 bases and J by 5 bases, and 13 bases separated the two germline ends. The CDR3 has 14 residues. Each CDR3 protein is one row after TCRdb ran MiXCR on the 5' RACE reads. The data hold 250,000 or so distinct CDR3 sequences, with roughly 18% observed a single time. Study findings and constraints: Past research had described some motif variants in reactive arthritis synovial fluid and blood. From matched ankylosing spondylitis synovial fluid, disease-linked clones were reportedly recovered at significantly enriched levels. Blood of patients with ankylosing spondylitis appeared to be characterized by a TCR beta motif of about 8 highly homologous variants.

Material: blood, either unsorted or a sorted T cell fraction (not recorded which). The receptor was isolated from a male donor with ankylosing spondylitis or in good health (not recorded which). The chain uses TRBV30 and TRBJ1-1; tentatively, D is TRBD1 (5 bases). This CDR3 reads CAWSVLPGGTEAFF. CDR3 DNA sequence: TGTGCCTGGAGTGTACTTCCCGGGGGGACTGAAGCTTTCTTT.